This T cell receptor (beta chain) comes out of a study of post-analysis software for immune sequencing data. General study findings and limits: Relative to controls, patients had several TRBV segments at higher frequency, with TRBV5-6, TRBV5-1 and TRBV20-1 among these.

As regards this clonotype: Antigen: not known.

With 5 bases removed from V and 1 base from J, the gap between germline ends came to 14 bases. The CDR3 is 14 amino acids. The germline gives CDR1 DFQATT, CDR2 SNEGSKA (reference sequence). Unique molecular identifiers featured in each of the TCR beta cDNA libraries. Via MiXCR, TCRdb re-called the PCR reads, giving one row per CDR3 protein. The sample contains hundreds of thousands of distinct CDR3 sequences, around 40% of which appear only once. V and J are TRBV20-1 and TRBJ2-5, with a tentative D call TRBD1 (5 bases). The sequencing input was blood. The TCR sequence derives from a girl aged 5-17 years with multiple sclerosis. The CDR3 reads CSAADGGAQETQYF. DNA for the CDR3: TGCAGTGCTGCGGACGGTGGGGCCCAAGAGACCCAGTACTTC.